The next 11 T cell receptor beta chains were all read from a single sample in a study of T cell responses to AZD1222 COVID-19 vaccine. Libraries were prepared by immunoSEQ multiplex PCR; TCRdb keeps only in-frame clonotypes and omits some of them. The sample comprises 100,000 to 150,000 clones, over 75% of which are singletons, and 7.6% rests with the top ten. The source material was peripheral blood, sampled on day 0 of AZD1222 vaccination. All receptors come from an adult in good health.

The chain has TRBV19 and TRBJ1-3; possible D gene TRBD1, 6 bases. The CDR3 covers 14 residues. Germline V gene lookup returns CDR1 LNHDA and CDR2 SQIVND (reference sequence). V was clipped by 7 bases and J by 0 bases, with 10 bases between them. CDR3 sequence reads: CASTQGGSGNTIYF. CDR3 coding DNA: TGTGCCAGTACACAGGGCGGCTCTGGAAACACCATATATTTT. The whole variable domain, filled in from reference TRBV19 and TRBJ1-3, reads DGGITQSPKYLFRKEGQNVTLSCEQNLNHDAMYWYRQDPGQGLRLIYYSQIVNDFQKGDIAEGYSVSREKKESFPLTVTSAQKNPTAFYLCASTQGGSGNTIYFGEGSWLTVV.

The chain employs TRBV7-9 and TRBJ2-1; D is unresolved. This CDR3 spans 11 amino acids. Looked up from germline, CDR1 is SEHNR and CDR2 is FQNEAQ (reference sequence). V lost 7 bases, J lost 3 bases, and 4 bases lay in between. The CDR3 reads CASTSYNEQFF. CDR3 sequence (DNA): TGTGCCAGCACCAGCTACAATGAGCAGTTCTTC.

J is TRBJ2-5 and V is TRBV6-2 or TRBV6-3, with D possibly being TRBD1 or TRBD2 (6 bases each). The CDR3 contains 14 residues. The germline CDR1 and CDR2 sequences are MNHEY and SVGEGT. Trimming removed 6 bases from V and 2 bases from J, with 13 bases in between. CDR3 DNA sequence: TGTGCCAGCAGCCCCGGGGGCGGACAAGAGACCCAGTACTTC. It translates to CASSPGGGQETQYF.

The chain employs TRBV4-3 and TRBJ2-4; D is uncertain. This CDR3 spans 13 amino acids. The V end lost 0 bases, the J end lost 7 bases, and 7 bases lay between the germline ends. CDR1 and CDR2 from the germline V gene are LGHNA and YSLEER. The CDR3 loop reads CASSQEPANIQYF. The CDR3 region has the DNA TGCGCCAGCAGCCAAGAGCCAGCTAACATTCAGTACTTC.

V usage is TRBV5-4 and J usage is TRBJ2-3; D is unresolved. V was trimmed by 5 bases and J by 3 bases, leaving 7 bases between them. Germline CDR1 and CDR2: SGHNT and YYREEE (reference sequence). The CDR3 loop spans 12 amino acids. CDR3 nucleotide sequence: TGTGCCAGCAGAATCGATACAGATACGCAGTATTTT. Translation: CASRIDTDTQYF.

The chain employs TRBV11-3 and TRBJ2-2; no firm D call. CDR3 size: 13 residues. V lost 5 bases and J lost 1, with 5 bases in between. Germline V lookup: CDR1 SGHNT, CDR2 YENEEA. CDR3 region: CASSRVNTGELFF. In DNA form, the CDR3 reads TGTGCCAGCAGCCGGGTGAACACCGGGGAGCTGTTTTTT.

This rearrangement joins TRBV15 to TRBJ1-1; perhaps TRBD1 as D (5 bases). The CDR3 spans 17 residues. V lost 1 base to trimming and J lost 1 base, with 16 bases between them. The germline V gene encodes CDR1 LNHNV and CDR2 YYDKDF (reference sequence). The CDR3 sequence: CATSRGQFDGGNTEAFF. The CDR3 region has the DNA TGTGCCACCAGCAGAGGACAGTTTGACGGGGGGAACACTGAAGCTTTCTTT.

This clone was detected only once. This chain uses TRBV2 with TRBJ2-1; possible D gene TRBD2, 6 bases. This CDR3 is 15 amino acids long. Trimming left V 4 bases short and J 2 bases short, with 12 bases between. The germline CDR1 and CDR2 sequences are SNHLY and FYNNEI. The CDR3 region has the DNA TGTGCCAGCAGTGTCCCAGCGGGTACCTACAATGAGCAGTTCTTC. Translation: CASSVPAGTYNEQFF.

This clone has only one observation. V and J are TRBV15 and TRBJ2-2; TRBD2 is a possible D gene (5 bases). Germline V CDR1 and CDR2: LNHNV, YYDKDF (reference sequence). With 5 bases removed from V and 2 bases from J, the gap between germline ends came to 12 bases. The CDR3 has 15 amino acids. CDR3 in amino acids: CATSGRTANTGELFF. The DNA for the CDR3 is TGTGCCACCAGCGGGCGGACTGCCAACACCGGGGAGCTGTTTTTT.

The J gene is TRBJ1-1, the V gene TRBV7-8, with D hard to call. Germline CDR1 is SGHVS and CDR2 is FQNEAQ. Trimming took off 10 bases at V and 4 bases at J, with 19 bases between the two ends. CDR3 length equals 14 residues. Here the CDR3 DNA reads TGTGCCACGCTGGTAGGTCGGGTATCCACTGAAGCTTTCTTT. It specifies CATLVGRVSTEAFF.

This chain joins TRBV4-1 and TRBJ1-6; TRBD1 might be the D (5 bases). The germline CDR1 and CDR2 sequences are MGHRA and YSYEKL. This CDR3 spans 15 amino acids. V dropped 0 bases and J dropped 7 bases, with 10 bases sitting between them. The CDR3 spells CASSQDAGLNSPLHF. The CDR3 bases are TGCGCCAGCAGCCAAGATGCAGGGCTCAATTCACCCCTCCACTTT.